This T cell receptor (beta chain) was captured in a study of T cell responses to AZD1222 COVID-19 vaccine. The protocol was immunoSEQ multiplex PCR, while the TCRdb copy is restricted to in-frame clones and leaves out a portion. The table shows roughly 100,000 clones, with roughly 92% occurring only once. Trimming shortened V by 6 bases and J by 0 bases, and 5 bases separated the two germline ends. The CDR3 is 12 residues long. Germline V gives CDR1 SNHLY, CDR2 FYNNEI. Sequenced material: peripheral blood, taken on day 0 of AZD1222 vaccination. The chain combines TRBV2 with TRBJ2-5, with D unresolved. The source is an adult in good health. The CDR3 DNA reads as TGTGCCAGCAGGGAATACCAAGAGACCCAGTACTTC. Residues: CASREYQETQYF.